Detailed here is one TCR beta chain. What it binds is not known. Germline V CDR1 and CDR2: SEHNR, FQNEAQ (reference sequence). J was trimmed by 7 bases and V by 5 bases; bases with no gene match: 13. The CDR3 extends over 16 amino acids. The PCR had 60 Vbeta and 13 Jbeta primers. Method: immunoSEQ multiplex PCR; TCRdb's copy keeps in-frame clones and lacks some. In the table there are 100,000 to 150,000 clones, over 60% of which are singletons. The entry originates in a study of cytomegalovirus exposure and HLA in healthy donors. General study points: Many donors carried some public TCRs, although rarity characterized most TCR sequences.

Sequencing was done on a sample of PBMCs. The receptor's source is a man aged 25-45 years in good health and CMV-seronegative. The gene calls are TRBV7-9 and TRBJ2-2, with TRBD1 identical over 7 bases. In DNA, the CDR3 is TGTGCCAGCAGCAGAGCCGGGACAGTAAACGGCGGGGAGCTGTTTTTT. It is translated as CASSRAGTVNGGELFF.